Detailed here is one T cell receptor (beta chain). Germline loops: CDR1 LGHNA, CDR2 YSLEER. The CDR3 is 17 amino acids. The V and J ends lost 0 bases and 2 bases respectively, with 15 bases between them. The time point: healthy volunteer bleed at 2 weeks. It was unfractionated whole blood from which total RNA was extracted. The sample is drawn from a study of human T cells and chemical hapten exposure. Source study methods: Ranging from roughly 23,224 to 700,000, TCR counts per sample had a median value of approximately 95,000. TCRdb passed the RACE reads through MiXCR, listing each CDR3 protein once. These V and J calls derive from TCRdb rather than the authors' analysis. This table has about 130,000 distinct CDR3 sequences, about 9% appearing once.

The sequence was obtained from a male donor in good health. Some clones in this sample may be carry-over from other donors' samples. The chain uses TRBV4-3 and TRBJ2-3; D is possibly TRBD1 (6 bases). The material sequenced was whole blood. CDR3 bases: TGCGCCAGCAGCCAAGAGATACAGGGCAGAAACACAGATACGCAGTATTTT. It codes for CASSQEIQGRNTDTQYF.